The T cell receptor (beta chain) described here comes from a study of post-analysis software for immune sequencing data. Prepared TCR beta cDNA libraries contained unique molecular identifiers. MiXCR was run by TCRdb on the PCR reads, yielding one entry per CDR3 protein. The top ten hold around 0.56% of the sample, which has about 800,000 distinct CDR3 sequences, roughly 30% seen once. Study-wide results and caveats: Patients had higher frequencies than controls of roughly five TRBV segments, including TRBV5-6, TRBV5-1 and TRBV20-1.

Germline CDR1 reads SGHNT; CDR2 reads YYREEE (reference sequence). The CDR3 length is 14 residues. For this clonotype: As yet, its antigen is unknown.

The V and J genes are TRBV5-4 and TRBJ2-1, with no clear D. The end of the DNA fits TRBJ2-7 better, so the J call may be wrong. This receptor was taken from a girl under 18 with multiple sclerosis. The sample taken for sequencing was blood. For the CDR3, the DNA is TGTGCCAGCAGCCACTGGACGGAGTACAATGAGCAGTACTTC. As protein: CASSHWTEYNEQYF.